These 13 T cell receptor beta chains were sequenced from one sample in a study of T cell responses to AZD1222 COVID-19 vaccine. Generated by immunoSEQ multiplex PCR, the TCRdb table keeps only in-frame clones and is missing some. The sample yields about 150,000 clones, 85% to 90% seen once. Specimen: peripheral blood, collected on day 0 of MenACWY control vaccination. The receptors were sampled from an adult in good health.

The chain recombines TRBV29-1 with TRBJ2-2; 8 bases agree with TRBD2. The CDR3 has 14 residues. Germline V CDR1 and CDR2: SQVTM, ANQGSEA. The V gene end was trimmed by 5 bases and the J gene end by 5 bases; junction bases not matched to a gene: 7. The CDR3 spells CSVLAGSFTGELFF. CDR3 bases: TGCAGCGTTTTAGCGGGGAGTTTTACCGGGGAGCTGTTTTTT.

The rearrangement uses TRBV4-1 and TRBJ2-3; no clear D. CDR1 and CDR2 (germline): MGHRA, YSYEKL. V lost 2 bases and J lost 0, with 3 bases in between. The CDR3 totals 13 residues. The CDR3 nucleotides read TGCGCCAGCAGCCAACCTAGCACAGATACGCAGTATTTT. Translating it yields CASSQPSTDTQYF.

Points on this clone: The junction and the germline gene differ at one end; a read error may be behind it. This sequence joins TRBV6-1 and TRBJ2-3, with TRBD2 matching over 10 bases. Germline V CDR1 and CDR2: MNHNS, SASEGT. This CDR3 spans 18 amino acids. CDR3 nucleotide sequence: TGTGCCAGCAGTCAAGCCTTAGCGGGAGGATCCGCGAGAGATACGCAGTATTTT. It is translated as CASSQALAGGSARDTQYF.

The rearrangement uses TRBV28 and TRBJ1-2; 7 bases align to TRBD1. V dropped 6 bases and J dropped 1; count of bases not matched to a gene: 8. Germline V gives CDR1 MDHEN, CDR2 SYDVKM. The CDR3 loop spans 15 amino acids. The DNA of the CDR3 is TGTGCCAGCAGCCGGGGTAGACAGGGTAACTATGGCTACACCTTC. Protein sequence: CASSRGRQGNYGYTF.

The chain links TRBV29-1 to TRBJ2-4; TRBD1 agrees at 10 bases. This CDR3 contains 13 residues. V lost 3 bases and J lost 7; bases outside the gene matches: 3. Germline CDR1 SQVTM, CDR2 ANQGSEA. CDR3 DNA sequence: TGCAGCGTTGACGGACAGGGGGGGAACATTCAGTACTTC. Protein sequence: CSVDGQGGNIQYF.

This chain joins TRBV6-1 and TRBJ1-2; D might be TRBD1 (5 bases). Germline V gives CDR1 MNHNS, CDR2 SASEGT. The CDR3 covers 13 residues. Between the trimmed V and J ends, which lost 2 bases and 4 bases, there was a span of 8 bases. The CDR3 bases are TGTGCCAGCAGTGAACCGGACACCTATGGCTACACCTTC. Amino acids: CASSEPDTYGYTF.

The chain recombines TRBV27 with TRBJ1-5; no clear D gene. CDR1 and CDR2 (germline): MNHEY, SMNVEV (reference sequence). The V end lost 5 bases, the J end lost 0 bases, and 11 bases lay between the germline ends. The CDR3 covers 15 residues. CDR3 nucleotide sequence: TGTGCCAGCAGTCCGACCGCAGTTAGCAATCAGCCCCAGCATTTT. Amino acids: CASSPTAVSNQPQHF.

The V and J genes are TRBV5-1 and TRBJ2-7; D might be TRBD2 (6 bases). CDR3 length: 14 amino acids. Germline assignment: CDR1 SGHRS and CDR2 YFSETQ. Trimming pared 8 bases from V and 5 bases from J, leaving 20 bases between. This chain's CDR3 is CARKDGEDHDEQYV. The CDR3, as DNA: TGCGCCAGGAAGGATGGGGAGGATCACGACGAGCAGTACGTC.

V usage is TRBV5-1 and J usage is TRBJ2-1; 15 positions match TRBD2. Trimming at V came to 0 bases and at J to 3 bases, leaving 10 bases not matched to a gene. The CDR3 loop spans 20 amino acids. The germline V gene has CDR1 SGHRS and CDR2 YFSETQ. CDR3 DNA sequence: TGCGCCAGCAGCTTGGACCCCGGGACTAGCGGGAGGAGGAGCTACAATGAGCAGTTCTTC. The encoded protein is CASSLDPGTSGRRSYNEQFF. Drawing the rest from reference TRBV5-1 and TRBJ2-1, the complete variable domain is KAGVTQTPRYLIKTRGQQVTLSCSPISGHRSVSWYQQTPGQGLQFLFEYFSETQRNKGNFPGRFSGRQFSNSRSEMNVSTLELGDSALYLCASSLDPGTSGRRSYNEQFFGPGTRLTVL.

This clone was observed a single time. This chain uses TRBV6-5 with TRBJ1-1, with D possibly being TRBD1 (5 bases). Trimming stripped 6 bases from V and 3 bases from J, with 14 bases between. CDR3 size: 14 residues. Germline V gives CDR1 MNHEY, CDR2 SVGAGI. CDR3 protein: CASRSLGVYTEAFF. The CDR3 DNA follows: TGTGCCAGCAGGTCGTTGGGGGTTTACACTGAAGCTTTCTTT.

The chain recombines TRBV6-6 with TRBJ2-7; maybe TRBD1 (6 bases). Looked up from germline, CDR1 is MNHNY and CDR2 is SVGAGI (reference sequence). The CDR3 sequence is 14 residues long. The V gene lost 6 bases and the J gene lost 0 bases, with 12 bases spanning the gap. The CDR3 region has the DNA TGTGCCAGCAGATCAGGGGCCCTCTCCTACGAGCAGTACGTC. Encoded protein: CASRSGALSYEQYV.

This chain uses TRBV4-1 with TRBJ2-1; D not certain. The CDR3 has 14 amino acids. Trimming pared 1 base from V and 3 bases from J, leaving 7 bases between. Per the germline V gene, CDR1 is MGHRA and CDR2 is YSYEKL. CDR3: CASSQAGGYNEQFF. CDR3 coding DNA: TGCGCCAGCAGCCAAGCGGGTGGCTACAATGAGCAGTTCTTC.

The rearrangement uses TRBV27 and TRBJ2-6; TRBD2 matches at 8 bases. CDR3 size: 19 residues. After removal of 8 bases from V and 2 bases from J, the junction contained 17 bases not matched to a gene. Germline V gene data show CDR1 as MNHEY and CDR2 as SMNVEV (reference sequence). CDR3 coding DNA: TGTGCCAGCCGCTTCCAAGGGACTAGGGATTTTACTGGGGCCAACGTCCTGACTTTC. It specifies CASRFQGTRDFTGANVLTF.